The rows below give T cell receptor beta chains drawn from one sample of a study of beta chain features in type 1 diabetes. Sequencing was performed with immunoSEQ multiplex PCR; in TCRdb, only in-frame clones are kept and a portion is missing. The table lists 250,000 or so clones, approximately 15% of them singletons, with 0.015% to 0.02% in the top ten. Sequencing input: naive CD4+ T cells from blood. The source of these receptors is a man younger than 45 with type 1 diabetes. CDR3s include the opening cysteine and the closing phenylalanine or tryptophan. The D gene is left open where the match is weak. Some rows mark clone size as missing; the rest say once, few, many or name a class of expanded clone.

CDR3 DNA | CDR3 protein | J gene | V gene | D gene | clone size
TGTGCCAGCAGCTTACCGGGACAGACAAACACTGAAGCTTTCTTT | CASSLPGQTNTEAFF | TRBJ1-1 | TRBV5-6 | TRBD1 | few
TGTGCCAGCTCACCCTTGGATGGGGCCGACGAGCAGTACTTC | CASSPLDGADEQYF | TRBJ2-7 | TRBV18 | NA | few
TGTGCCAGCAGCTTAAGCGGGGAGCGGAGGAGCTCCTACGAGCAGTACTTC | CASSLSGERRSSYEQYF | TRBJ2-7 | TRBV7-9 | TRBD2 | NA
TGCGCCAGCAGTGTGGTGGCGCAGGGTACCGGGGAGCTGTTTTTT | CASSVVAQGTGELFF | TRBJ2-2 | TRBV10-2 | NA | few
TGTGCCAGCAGCGCCAACAGTGATAGCAATCAGCCCCAGCATTTT | CASSANSDSNQPQHF | TRBJ1-5 | TRBV9 | NA | NA
TGTGCCAGCAGCTCAACAGGGGGCAAAGAAAAACTGTTTTTT | CASSSTGGKEKLFF | TRBJ1-4 | TRBV11-3 | TRBD1 | NA
TGCGCCAGCAGCCAAGCCGGAGGCACAGATACGCAGTATTTT | CASSQAGGTDTQYF | TRBJ2-3 | TRBV4-1 | NA | NA
TGTGCCAGCAGCTTAGAAGCGAATGAGCAGTTCTTC | CASSLEANEQFF | TRBJ2-1 | TRBV11-2 | NA | once
TGCAGCGTTGTGAGAAGTGGGGGCGGCGAGCAGTACTTC | CSVVRSGGGEQYF | TRBJ2-7 | TRBV29-1 | NA | NA
TGCGCCAGCAGCGCGGGAGGACCCACAGATACGCAGTATTTT | CASSAGGPTDTQYF | TRBJ2-3 | TRBV5-1 | TRBD2 | few
TGCGCCAGCAGCTTGGGAGACAGCCACTACGAGCAGTACTTC | CASSLGDSHYEQYF | TRBJ2-7 | TRBV5-1 | NA | NA
TGTGCCAGCAGCTTATTTGGTCGTAGAAGAGACAATGAGCAGTTCTTC | CASSLFGRRRDNEQFF | TRBJ2-1 | TRBV13 | NA | few
TGTGCCAGTAGTCTACTAGCGGGTGGTACAGATACGCAGTATTTT | CASSLLAGGTDTQYF | TRBJ2-3 | TRBV19 | TRBD2 | few